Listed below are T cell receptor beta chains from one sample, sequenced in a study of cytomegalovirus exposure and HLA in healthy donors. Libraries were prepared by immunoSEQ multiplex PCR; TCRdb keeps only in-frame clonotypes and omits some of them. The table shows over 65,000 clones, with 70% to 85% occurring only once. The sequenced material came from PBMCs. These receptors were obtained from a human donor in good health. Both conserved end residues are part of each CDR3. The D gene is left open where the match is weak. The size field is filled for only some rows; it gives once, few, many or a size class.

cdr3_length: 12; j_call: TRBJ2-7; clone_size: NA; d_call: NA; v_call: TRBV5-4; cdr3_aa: CASSGTRREQYF; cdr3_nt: TGTGCCAGCAGCGGGACACGGCGGGAGCAGTACTTC
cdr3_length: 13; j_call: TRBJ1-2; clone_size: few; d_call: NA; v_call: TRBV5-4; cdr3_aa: CASSLEGSYGYTF; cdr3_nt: TGTGCCAGCAGCTTGGAGGGGTCCTATGGCTACACCTTC
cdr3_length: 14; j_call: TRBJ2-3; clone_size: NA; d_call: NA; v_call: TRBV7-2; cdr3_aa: CASSLSYYTDTQYF; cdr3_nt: TGTGCCAGCAGCTTGAGTTACTACACAGATACGCAGTATTTT
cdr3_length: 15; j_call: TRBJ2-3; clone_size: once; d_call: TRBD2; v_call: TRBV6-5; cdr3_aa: CATSSAGGAADTQYF; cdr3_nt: TGTGCCACATCCTCCGCGGGGGGCGCCGCAGATACGCAGTATTTT
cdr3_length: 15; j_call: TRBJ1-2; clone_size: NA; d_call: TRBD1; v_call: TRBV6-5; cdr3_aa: CASSLGQGGLYGYTF; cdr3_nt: TGTGCCAGCAGCCTTGGACAGGGGGGCCTCTATGGCTACACCTTC
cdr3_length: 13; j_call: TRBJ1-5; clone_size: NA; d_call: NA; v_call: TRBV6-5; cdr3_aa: CASSQRTGEPQHF; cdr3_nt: TGTGCCAGCAGCCAACGTACCGGGGAGCCCCAGCATTTT
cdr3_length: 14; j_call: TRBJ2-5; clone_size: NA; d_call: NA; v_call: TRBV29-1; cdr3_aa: CSGTGQIDQETQYF; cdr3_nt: TGCAGCGGAACCGGACAGATTGACCAAGAGACCCAGTACTTC
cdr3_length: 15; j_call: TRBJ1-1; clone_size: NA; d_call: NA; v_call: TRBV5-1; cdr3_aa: CASSPRNGGEYEAFF; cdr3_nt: TGCGCCAGCAGCCCACGGAACGGGGGGGAGTATGAAGCTTTCTTT
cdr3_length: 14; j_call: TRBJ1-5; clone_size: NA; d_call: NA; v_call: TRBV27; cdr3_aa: CASSLGGSNQPQNF; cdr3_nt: TGTGCCAGCAGTTTAGGGGGGAGCAATCAGCCCCAGAATTTT
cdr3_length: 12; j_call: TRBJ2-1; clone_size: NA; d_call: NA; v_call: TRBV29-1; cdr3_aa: CSVGHTYNEQFF; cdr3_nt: TGCAGCGTTGGACACACCTACAATGAGCAGTTCTTC
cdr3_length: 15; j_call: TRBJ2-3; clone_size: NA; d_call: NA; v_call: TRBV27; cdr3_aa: CASQANRGGADTQYF; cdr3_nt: TGTGCCAGCCAAGCTAACAGGGGAGGAGCAGATACGCAGTATTTT
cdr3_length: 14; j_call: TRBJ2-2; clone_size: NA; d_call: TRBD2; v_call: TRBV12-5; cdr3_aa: CASGAGANTGELFF; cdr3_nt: TGTGCTAGTGGGGCGGGGGCGAACACCGGGGAGCTGTTTTTT
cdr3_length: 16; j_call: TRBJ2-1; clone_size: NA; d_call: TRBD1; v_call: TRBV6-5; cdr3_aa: CASSYSRDSTYNEQFF; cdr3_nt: TGTGCCAGCAGTTACTCCCGGGACAGTACATACAATGAGCAGTTCTTC
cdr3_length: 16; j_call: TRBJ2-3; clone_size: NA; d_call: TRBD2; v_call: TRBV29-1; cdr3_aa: CSVEGVAGGDTDTQYF; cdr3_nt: TGCAGCGTTGAGGGAGTTGCGGGGGGGGACACAGATACGCAGTATTTT
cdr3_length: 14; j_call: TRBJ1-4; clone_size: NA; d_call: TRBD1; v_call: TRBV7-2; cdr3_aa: CASSPGQGVGKLFF; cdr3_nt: TGTGCCAGCAGCCCCGGCCAGGGGGTAGGGAAACTGTTTTTT
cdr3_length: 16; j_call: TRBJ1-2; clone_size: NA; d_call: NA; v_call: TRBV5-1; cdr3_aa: CASSPGGARGNYGYTF; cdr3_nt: TGCGCCAGCAGCCCTGGAGGGGCCCGCGGTAACTATGGCTACACCTTC
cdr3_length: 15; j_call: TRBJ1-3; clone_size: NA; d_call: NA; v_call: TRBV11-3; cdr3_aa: CASSRGGSTGNTIYF; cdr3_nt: TGTGCCAGCAGCCGTGGGGGGTCTACTGGAAACACCATATATTTT
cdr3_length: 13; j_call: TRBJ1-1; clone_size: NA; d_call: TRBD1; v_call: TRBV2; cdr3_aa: CASSTGQGGGAFF; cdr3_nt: TGTGCCAGCAGTACGGGACAGGGTGGCGGAGCTTTCTTT
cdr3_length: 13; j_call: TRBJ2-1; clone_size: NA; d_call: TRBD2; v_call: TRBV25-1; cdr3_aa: CASIGRGWYEQFF; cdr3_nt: TGTGCCAGCATTGGGCGGGGGTGGTATGAGCAGTTCTTC
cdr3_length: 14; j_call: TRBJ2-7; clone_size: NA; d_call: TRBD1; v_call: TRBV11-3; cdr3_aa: CASSLGTGVREQYF; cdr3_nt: TGTGCCAGCAGCTTAGGGACAGGGGTACGGGAGCAGTACTTC
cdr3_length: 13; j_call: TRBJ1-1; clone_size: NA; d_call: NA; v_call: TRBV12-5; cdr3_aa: CASGLDKNTEAFF; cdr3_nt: TGTGCTAGTGGTTTGGATAAGAACACTGAAGCTTTCTTT
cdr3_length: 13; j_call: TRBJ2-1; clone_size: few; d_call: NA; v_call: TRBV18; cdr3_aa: CASSPPSKNEQFF; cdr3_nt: TGTGCCAGCTCACCACCGAGCAAGAATGAGCAGTTCTTC
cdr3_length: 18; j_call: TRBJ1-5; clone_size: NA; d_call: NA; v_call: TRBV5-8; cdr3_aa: CASDSGLGGGRSNQPQHF; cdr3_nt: TGTGCCAGCGATTCCGGCTTGGGGGGGGGCCGAAGCAATCAGCCCCAGCATTTT
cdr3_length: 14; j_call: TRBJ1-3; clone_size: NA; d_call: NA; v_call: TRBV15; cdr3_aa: CATSRDSYGNTIYF; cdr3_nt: TGTGCCACCAGCAGGGACAGTTATGGAAACACCATATATTTT
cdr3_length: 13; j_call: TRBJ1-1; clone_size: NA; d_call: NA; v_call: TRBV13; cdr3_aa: CASSLRQEGEAFF; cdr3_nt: TGTGCCAGCAGCTTAAGGCAGGAAGGTGAAGCTTTCTTT
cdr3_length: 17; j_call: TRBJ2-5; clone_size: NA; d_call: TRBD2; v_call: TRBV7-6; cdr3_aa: CASSFLTSGGSRETQYF; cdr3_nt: TGTGCCAGCAGCTTTTTGACTAGCGGGGGATCCAGGGAGACCCAGTACTTC
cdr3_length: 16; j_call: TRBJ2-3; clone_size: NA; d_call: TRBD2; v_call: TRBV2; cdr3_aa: CASSESTSGGADTQYF; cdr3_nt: TGTGCCAGCAGTGAATCGACTAGCGGGGGGGCAGATACGCAGTATTTT
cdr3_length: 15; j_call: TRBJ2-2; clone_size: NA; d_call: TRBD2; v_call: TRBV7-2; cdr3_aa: CASSPWTSLTGELFF; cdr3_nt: TGTGCCAGCAGCCCCTGGACTAGCCTCACCGGGGAGCTGTTTTTT
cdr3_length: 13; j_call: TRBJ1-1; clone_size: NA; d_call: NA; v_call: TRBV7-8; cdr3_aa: CASSLDVQGRAFF; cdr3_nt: TGTGCCAGCAGCTTAGATGTACAGGGACGGGCTTTCTTT
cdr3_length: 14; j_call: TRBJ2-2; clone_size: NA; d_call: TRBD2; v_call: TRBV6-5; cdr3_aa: CASSERGEHGELFF; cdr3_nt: TGTGCCAGCTCCGAGCGGGGGGAGCACGGGGAGCTGTTTTTT
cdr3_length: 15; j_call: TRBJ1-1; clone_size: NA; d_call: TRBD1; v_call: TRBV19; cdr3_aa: CASSGKGTANTEAFF; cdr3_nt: TGTGCCAGTAGTGGAAAGGGGACAGCGAACACTGAAGCTTTCTTT
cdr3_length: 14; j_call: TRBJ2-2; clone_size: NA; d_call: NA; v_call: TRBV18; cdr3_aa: CASSGPGETGELFF; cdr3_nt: TGTGCCAGCTCAGGCCCAGGGGAAACCGGGGAGCTGTTTTTT
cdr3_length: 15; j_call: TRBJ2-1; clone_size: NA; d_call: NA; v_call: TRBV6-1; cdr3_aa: CASSWTTGTYNEQFF; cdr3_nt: TGTGCCAGCAGTTGGACAACCGGAACGTACAATGAGCAGTTCTTC
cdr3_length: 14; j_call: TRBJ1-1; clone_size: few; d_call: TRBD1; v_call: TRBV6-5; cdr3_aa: CASSSPDRDTEAFF; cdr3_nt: TGTGCCAGCAGTTCCCCGGACAGGGACACTGAAGCTTTCTTT
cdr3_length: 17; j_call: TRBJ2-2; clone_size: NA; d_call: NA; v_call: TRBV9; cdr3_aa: CASSVDGPGGITGELFF; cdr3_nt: TGTGCCAGCAGCGTAGATGGGCCAGGAGGGATCACCGGGGAGCTGTTTTTT